This paragraph reports one T cell receptor (beta chain). These data originate in a study of blood T cell repertoires in COVID-19. Study as a whole: Researchers got acute and convalescent COVID-19 samples from the United States, Italy and Spain. The cDNA or gDNA used as material had been derived from T cells, B-cell-depleted T cells, or PBMCs.

From germline, CDR1 is MGHRA and CDR2 YSYEKL. Trimming left V 1 base short and J 6 bases short, with 10 bases between. CDR3 length: 14 amino acids. Per the study methods: Amplification from reference gene primers served as the basis for estimated nucleated cell counts. Using immunoSEQ multiplex PCR, the repertoire was profiled, and TCRdb retains in-frame clones only, with some absent. D and trimming come from the DNA, and the V and J calls and clone size come from that table. Here the sample spans about 59,000 clones, around 81% being singletons. The TCR comes from an elderly woman with active or convalescent COVID-19. The chain carries TRBV4-1 and TRBJ1-5, with a weak D call TRBD1 (6 bases). The sequencing sample was made of peripheral blood. CDR3 nucleotide sequence: TGCGCCAGCAGCCAAGGCCACAGGGCTCAGCCCCAGCATTTT. Protein product: CASSQGHRAQPQHF.